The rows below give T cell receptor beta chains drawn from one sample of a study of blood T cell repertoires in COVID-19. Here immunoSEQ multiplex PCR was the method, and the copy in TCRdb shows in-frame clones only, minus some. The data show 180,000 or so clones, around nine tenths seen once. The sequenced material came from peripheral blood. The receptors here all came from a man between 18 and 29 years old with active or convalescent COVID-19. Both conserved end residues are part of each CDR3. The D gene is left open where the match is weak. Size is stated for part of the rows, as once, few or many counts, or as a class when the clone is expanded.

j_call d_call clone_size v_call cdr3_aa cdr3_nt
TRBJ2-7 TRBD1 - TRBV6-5 CASSYFSGGSYEQYF TGTGCCAGCAGTTACTTCTCAGGGGGCAGCTACGAGCAGTACTTC
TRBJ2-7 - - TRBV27 CASSFRTTGYEQYF TGTGCCAGCAGTTTTCGGACAACCGGGTACGAGCAGTACTTC
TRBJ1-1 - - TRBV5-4 CASSTDRWGTEAFF TGTGCCAGCAGCACCGACAGGTGGGGCACTGAAGCTTTCTTT
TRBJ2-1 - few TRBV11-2 CASMGGYNEQFF TGTGCCAGCATGGGAGGCTACAATGAGCAGTTCTTC
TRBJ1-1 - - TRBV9 CASSVVLRAGETEAFF TGTGCCAGCAGCGTAGTGTTGAGGGCAGGGGAAACTGAAGCTTTCTTT
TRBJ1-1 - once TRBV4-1 CASSQVSGRENTEAFF TGCGCCAGCAGCCAAGTTTCGGGGAGGGAGAACACTGAAGCTTTCTTT
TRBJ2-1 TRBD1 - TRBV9 CASSAPSGTGIANEQFF TGTGCCAGCAGCGCCCCATCCGGGACAGGGATTGCCAATGAGCAGTTCTTC
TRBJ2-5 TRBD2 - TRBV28 CASSLSFRVVDGLAGGQIGETQYF TGTGCCAGCAGTTTATCTTTCCGGGTCGTCGATGGGCTAGCGGGGGGGCAAATTGGAGAGACCCAGTACTTC
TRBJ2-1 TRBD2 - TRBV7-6 CASSLPKGLAGGSSYNEQFF TGTGCCAGCAGCTTACCGAAGGGACTAGCGGGGGGGAGCTCCTACAATGAGCAGTTCTTC
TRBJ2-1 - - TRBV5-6 CASSTPSGEQFF TGTGCCAGCAGCACACCGTCGGGTGAGCAGTTCTTC
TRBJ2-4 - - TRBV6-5 CASSVGSGIQYF TGTGCCAGCAGCGTCGGATCGGGCATTCAGTACTTC
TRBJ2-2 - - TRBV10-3 CAISESTENTGELFF TGTGCCATCAGTGAGTCGACAGAGAACACCGGGGAGCTGTTTTTT
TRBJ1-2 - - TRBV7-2 CASTPEPRVGYTF TGTGCCAGCACCCCCGAACCCAGGGTTGGCTACACCTTC
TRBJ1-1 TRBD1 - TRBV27 CASSWDRGGDTEAFF TGTGCCAGCAGTTGGGACAGGGGAGGGGACACTGAAGCTTTCTTT
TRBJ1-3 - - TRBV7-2 CASSFDSSGNTIYF TGTGCCAGCAGCTTCGATAGCTCTGGAAACACCATATATTTT
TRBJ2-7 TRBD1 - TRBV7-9 CASSGPGTGSYEQYF TGTGCCAGCAGCGGACCCGGGACAGGGTCCTACGAGCAGTACTTC
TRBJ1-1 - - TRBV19 CASMRGAEAFF TGTGCCAGTATGCGGGGGGCTGAAGCTTTCTTT
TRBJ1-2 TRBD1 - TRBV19 CASSIDRGGGYTF TGTGCCAGTAGTATCGACAGGGGTGGCGGCTACACCTTC
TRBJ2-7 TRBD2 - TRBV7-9 CASSPVAGTSYEQYF TGTGCCAGCAGCCCCGTAGCGGGCACCTCCTACGAGCAGTACTTC
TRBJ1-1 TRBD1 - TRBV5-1 CASSLMTGGGTEAFF TGCGCCAGCAGCTTGATGACAGGGGGTGGGACTGAAGCTTTCTTT
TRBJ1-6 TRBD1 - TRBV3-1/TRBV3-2 CASSQARDSTPLHF TGTGCCAGCAGCCAGGCCCGGGACAGCACACCCCTCCACTTT
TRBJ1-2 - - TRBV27 CASARGTPYNYGYTF TGTGCCAGCGCTAGGGGGACACCTTATAACTATGGCTACACCTTC
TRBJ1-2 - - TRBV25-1 CASLGADGYTF TGTGCCAGCCTGGGAGCGGATGGCTACACCTTC
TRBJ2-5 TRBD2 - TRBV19 CASSSKTSGDKRETQYF TGTGCCAGTAGTTCTAAGACTAGCGGGGATAAGAGGGAGACCCAGTACTTC
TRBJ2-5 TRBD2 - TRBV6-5 CASSYATSGGETQYF TGTGCCAGCAGTTACGCGACTAGCGGGGGTGAGACCCAGTACTTC
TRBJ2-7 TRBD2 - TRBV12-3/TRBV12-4 CASSPTGGVEQYF TGTGCCAGCAGTCCCACGGGAGGGGTCGAGCAGTACTTC